What follows are 14 T cell receptor beta chains derived from one specimen sequenced in a study of cytomegalovirus exposure and HLA in healthy donors. Amplification used 60 Vbeta primers and 13 Jbeta primers. Profiling relied on immunoSEQ multiplex PCR, and the TCRdb table lists in-frame clones only, not all of them. This sample has nearly 110,000 clones; 75% occur once, and the top ten carry about 2.3%. The sequenced sample was PBMCs. These TCRs come from a man aged 40-49 years in good health and CMV-seronegative.

This clone was counted a few times. The chain recombines TRBV2 with TRBJ2-3; D not certain. Trimming took 6 bases from V and 2 from J, leaving 18 bases between them. Germline-derived CDR1 and CDR2 are SNHLY and FYNNEI. The CDR3 length is 16 residues. DNA of the CDR3: TGTGCCAGCAGCCTAGTGTTATCCGGATACACAGATACGCAGTATTTT. This gives the protein CASSLVLSGYTDTQYF.

The J gene is TRBJ2-2, the V gene TRBV5-1; D is undetermined. Germline V lookup: CDR1 SGHRS, CDR2 YFSETQ. The CDR3 spans 15 residues. The germline V and J ends were trimmed by 0 bases and 4 bases, with 10 bases remaining between them. CDR3 bases: TGCGCCAGCAGCTTGGCGGCAGGCCGCACCGGGGAGCTGTTTTTT. It yields the protein CASSLAAGRTGELFF.

The chain employs TRBV4-1 and TRBJ1-4, with D possibly being TRBD1 (6 bases). Germline V CDR1 and CDR2: MGHRA, YSYEKL. V lost 2 bases to trimming and J lost 5 bases, with 12 bases between them. This CDR3 is 15 amino acids long. CDR3 bases: TGCGCCAGCAGCCAACAATGGACAGAAAATGAAAAACTGTTTTTT. It codes for CASSQQWTENEKLFF.

The rearrangement uses TRBV29-1 and TRBJ1-4; the match to TRBD1 covers 8 bases. The CDR3 runs 14 residues. With V trimmed by 4 bases and J by 7 bases, 8 bases remained unmatched. Germline assignment: CDR1 SQVTM and CDR2 ANQGSEA. In nucleotides, the CDR3 is TGCAGCGTTGGAAGGACAGGGAGGGGTGAAAAACTGTTTTTT. Its protein product is CSVGRTGRGEKLFF.

The J gene is TRBJ1-3, the V gene TRBV5-1; 7 bases line up with TRBD1. Germline CDR1 SGHRS, CDR2 YFSETQ. V dropped 3 bases and J dropped 3; count of bases not matched to a gene: 9. This CDR3 spans 16 amino acids. The CDR3 here is CASSWETGVFGNTIYF. For the CDR3, the DNA is TGCGCCAGCAGCTGGGAAACAGGGGTCTTTGGAAACACCATATATTTT.

This clone occurred a few times. The CDR3 DNA reads TGTGCCAGCAGCTTGGAAGGGCAGACAGGGTGGGATGAGCAGTTCTTC. Its translation: CASSLEGQTGWDEQFF. V is TRBV5-4 and J is TRBJ2-1, with 7 bases fitting TRBD1. The germline V gene has CDR1 SGHNT and CDR2 YYREEE (reference sequence). Trimming cost V 0 bases and J 8 bases; bases outside gene matches: 11. The CDR3 totals 16 residues.

The chain recombines TRBV14 with TRBJ2-7; 7 bases line up with TRBD2. The junction had 8 bases not matched to a gene; V was cut back by 2 bases and J by 4 bases. This CDR3 is 15 amino acids long. Germline lookup yields CDR1 SGHDN and CDR2 FVKESK. Written as DNA, the CDR3 is TGTGCCAGCAGCCAACTGATAGCGGGCGGGTACGAGCAGTACTTC. It specifies CASSQLIAGGYEQYF.

In its sample, this clone was seen a few times. V usage is TRBV7-2 and J usage is TRBJ2-7; the match to TRBD2 covers 11 bases. Per germline, CDR1 SGHTA and CDR2 FQGNSA. The junction had 5 bases not matched to a gene; V was cut back by 5 bases and J by 2 bases. The CDR3 covers 15 residues. The CDR3 nucleotides read TGTGCCAGCAGCCCTACTAGCGGGGGACCCTACGAGCAGTACTTC. Translation: CASSPTSGGPYEQYF. The full variable domain, rest sourced from reference TRBV7-2 and TRBJ2-7, is GAGVSQSPSNKVTEKGKDVELRCDPISGHTALYWYRQSLGQGLEFLIYFQGNSAPDKSGLPSDRFSAERTGGSVSTLTIQRTQQEDSAVYLCASSPTSGGPYEQYFGPGTRLTVT.

This CDR3 reads CASSTGLAGTYANEQFF. The CDR3, as DNA: TGTGCCAGCAGCACGGGACTAGCGGGGACCTACGCCAATGAGCAGTTCTTC. The V call is TRBV7-8, the J call TRBJ2-1, with TRBD2 identical over 13 bases. Germline CDR1 reads SGHVS; CDR2 reads FQNEAQ. V was clipped by 5 bases and J by 6 bases; unmatched bases: 10. This CDR3 spans 17 amino acids.

V gene TRBV7-2 combines with J gene TRBJ2-7; 8 bases match TRBD1. From germline, CDR1 is SGHTA and CDR2 FQGNSA. Unmatched junction bases numbered 12, after V lost 6 bases and J lost 2 bases. This CDR3 spans 16 amino acids. CDR3 in amino acids: CASSRIPTGAAYEQYF. DNA for the CDR3: TGTGCCAGCAGTCGAATCCCGACAGGGGCGGCCTACGAGCAGTACTTC.

This clone was counted once. The chain employs TRBV7-7 and TRBJ1-6, with D possibly TRBD1 on 6 matching bases. The V end lost 5 bases, the J end lost 3 bases, and 8 bases lay between the germline ends. Germline V gene data show CDR1 as SSHAT and CDR2 as FNYEAQ (reference sequence). CDR3 length: 14 residues. This CDR3 is CASSEGVYNSPLHF. CDR3 nucleotides: TGTGCCAGCAGCGAGGGGGTCTATAATTCACCCCTCCACTTT.

This clone was detected only once. This chain joins TRBV7-8 and TRBJ1-1; 9 positions match TRBD1. The CDR3 runs to 16 residues. V lost 5 bases, J lost 4 bases, and 11 bases stayed unmatched. From germline, CDR1 is SGHVS and CDR2 FQNEAQ. The CDR3 sequence: CASSPLGGTGFTEAFF. In DNA, the CDR3 is TGTGCCAGCAGCCCCCTGGGTGGGACAGGGTTCACTGAAGCTTTCTTT.

The rearrangement uses TRBV11-2 and TRBJ1-1, with D tentatively TRBD1 (5 bases). Trimming removed 5 bases at V and 4 bases at J, with 14 bases between. The CDR3 is 14 residues long. Germline V gene sequence: CDR1 SGHAT, CDR2 FQNNGV. CDR3 amino acids: CASSRGGEGTEAFF. The CDR3 DNA reads as TGTGCCAGCAGCCGGGGGGGTGAGGGCACTGAAGCTTTCTTT.

The rearrangement uses TRBV6-5 and TRBJ1-1; 8 positions match TRBD1. V lost 5 bases to trimming and J lost 9 bases; unmatched junction nucleotides: 14. The CDR3 extends over 15 amino acids. Germline assignment: CDR1 MNHEY and CDR2 SVGAGI. CDR3 region: CASSRTGIAREKAFF. CDR3 DNA sequence: TGTGCCAGCAGTAGGACAGGGATTGCACGGGAGAAAGCTTTCTTT.